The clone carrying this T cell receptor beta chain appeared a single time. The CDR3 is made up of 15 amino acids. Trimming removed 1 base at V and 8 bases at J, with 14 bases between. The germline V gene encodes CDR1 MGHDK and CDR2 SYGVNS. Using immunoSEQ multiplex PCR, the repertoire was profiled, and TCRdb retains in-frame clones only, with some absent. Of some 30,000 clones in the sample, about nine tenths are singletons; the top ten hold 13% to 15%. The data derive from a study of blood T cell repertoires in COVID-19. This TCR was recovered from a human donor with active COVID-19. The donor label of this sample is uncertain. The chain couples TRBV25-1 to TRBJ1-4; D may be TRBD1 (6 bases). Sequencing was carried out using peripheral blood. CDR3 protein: CASSESPGAREKLFF. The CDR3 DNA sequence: TGTGCCAGCAGTGAATCCCCAGGGGCCCGAGAAAAACTGTTTTTT.